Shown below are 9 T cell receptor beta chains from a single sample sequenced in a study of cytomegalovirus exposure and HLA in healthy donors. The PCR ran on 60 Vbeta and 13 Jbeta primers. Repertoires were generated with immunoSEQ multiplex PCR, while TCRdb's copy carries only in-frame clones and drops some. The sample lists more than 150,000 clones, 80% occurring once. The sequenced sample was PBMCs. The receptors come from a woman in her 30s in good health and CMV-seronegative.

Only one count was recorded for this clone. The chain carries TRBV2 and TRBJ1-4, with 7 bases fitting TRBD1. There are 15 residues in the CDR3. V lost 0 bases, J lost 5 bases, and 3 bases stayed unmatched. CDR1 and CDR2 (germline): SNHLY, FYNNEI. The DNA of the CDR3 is TGTGCCAGCAGTGAAGCGGGGACAGCAAATGAAAAACTGTTTTTT. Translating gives CASSEAGTANEKLFF.

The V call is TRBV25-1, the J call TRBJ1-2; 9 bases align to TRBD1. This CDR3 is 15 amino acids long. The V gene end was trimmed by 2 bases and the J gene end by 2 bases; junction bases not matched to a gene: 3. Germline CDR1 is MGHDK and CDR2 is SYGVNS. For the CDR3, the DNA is TGTGCCAGCAGTGAAGGAGACAGGGGGAACTATGGCTACACCTTC. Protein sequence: CASSEGDRGNYGYTF.

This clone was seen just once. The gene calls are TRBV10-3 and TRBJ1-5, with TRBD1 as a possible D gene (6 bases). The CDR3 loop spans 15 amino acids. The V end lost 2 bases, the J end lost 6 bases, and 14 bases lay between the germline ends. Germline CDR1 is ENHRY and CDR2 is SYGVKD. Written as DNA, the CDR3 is TGTGCCATCAGTGAGCCGGCGGGGGCCGGTCAGCCCCAGCATTTT. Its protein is CAISEPAGAGQPQHF.

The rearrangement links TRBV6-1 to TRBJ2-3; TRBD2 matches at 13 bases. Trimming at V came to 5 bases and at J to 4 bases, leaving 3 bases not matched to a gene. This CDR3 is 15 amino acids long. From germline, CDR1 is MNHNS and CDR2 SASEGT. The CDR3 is CASSPTSGGPDTQYF. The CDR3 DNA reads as TGTGCCAGCAGTCCGACTAGCGGGGGGCCAGATACGCAGTATTTT.

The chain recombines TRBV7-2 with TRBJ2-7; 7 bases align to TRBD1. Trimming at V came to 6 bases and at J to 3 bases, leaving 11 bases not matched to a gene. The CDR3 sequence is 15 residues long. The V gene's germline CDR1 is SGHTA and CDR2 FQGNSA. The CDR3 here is CASSRTGDLYYEQYF. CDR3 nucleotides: TGTGCCAGCAGTCGAACAGGGGACCTTTACTACGAGCAGTACTTC.

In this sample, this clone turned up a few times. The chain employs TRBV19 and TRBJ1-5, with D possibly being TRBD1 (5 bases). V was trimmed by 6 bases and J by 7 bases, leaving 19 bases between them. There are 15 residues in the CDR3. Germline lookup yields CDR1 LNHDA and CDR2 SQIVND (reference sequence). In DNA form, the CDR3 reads TGTGCCAGTAGAATCACCACACAGGATGTCCAGCCCCAGCATTTT. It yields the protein CASRITTQDVQPQHF.

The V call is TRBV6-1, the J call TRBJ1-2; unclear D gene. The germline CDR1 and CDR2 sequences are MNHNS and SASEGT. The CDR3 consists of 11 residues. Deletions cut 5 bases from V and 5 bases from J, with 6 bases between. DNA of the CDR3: TGTGCCAGCAGTTACAGATATGGCTACACCTTC. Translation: CASSYRYGYTF.

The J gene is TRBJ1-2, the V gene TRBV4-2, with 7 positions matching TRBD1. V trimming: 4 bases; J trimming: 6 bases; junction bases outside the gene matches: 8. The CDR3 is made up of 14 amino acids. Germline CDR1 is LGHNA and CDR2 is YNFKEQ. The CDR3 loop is CASSRDRVRDGYTF. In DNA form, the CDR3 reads TGTGCCAGCAGCCGCGACAGGGTGCGGGATGGCTACACCTTC.

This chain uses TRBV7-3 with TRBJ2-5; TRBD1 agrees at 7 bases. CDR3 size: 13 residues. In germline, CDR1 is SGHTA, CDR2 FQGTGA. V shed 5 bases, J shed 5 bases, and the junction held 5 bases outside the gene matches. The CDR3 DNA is TGTGCCAGCAGCATGACAGGGCCGGAGACCCAGTACTTC. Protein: CASSMTGPETQYF.